The entry below gives a single T cell receptor beta chain sequence along with its context. Its target is unknown. The CDR3 sequence is 15 residues long. In germline, CDR1 is LGHNA, CDR2 YSLEER. V was shortened by 0 bases and J by 3 bases, with 9 bases between the two germline ends. These data originate in a study of CD8 T cells in ankylosing spondylitis. Molecular-barcoded quantitative 5'-RACE produced these TCR beta libraries. A single record per CDR3 protein comes from TCRdb applying MiXCR to the 5' RACE reads. The data show about 210,000 distinct CDR3 sequences, 8% to 10% seen once. Broader study findings: Made up of eight highly homologous variants, a TCR beta motif appeared characteristic of ankylosing spondylitis blood. As reported, disease-linked clones showed significant enrichment in matched ankylosing spondylitis synovial fluid.

The sample comprised blood, either unsorted or a sorted T cell fraction (not recorded which). The TCR comes from a female donor with ankylosing spondylitis or in good health (not recorded which). The chain links TRBV4-3 to TRBJ1-5; D remains ambiguous. CDR3 protein: CASSQESRNNQPQHF. The CDR3 DNA follows: TGCGCCAGCAGCCAAGAGTCCAGAAACAATCAGCCCCAGCATTTT.